This entry describes one T cell receptor beta chain. These data originate in a study of blood T cell repertoires in COVID-19. About the study: Some COVID-19 samples were acute and others convalescent; all came from the United States, Italy and Spain. PBMCs, B-cell-depleted T cells, or T cells were the source of the cDNA or gDNA that made up the material.

Patients of the Seattle cohort, enrolled during active infection, were followed longitudinally. Original data processing: Estimation of nucleated cell counts relied on the amplification of reference gene primers. Sequenced by immunoSEQ multiplex PCR; TCRdb stores in-frame clones only, minus some. V, J and clone size are taken as reported in that table, and D and trimming were inferred from the DNA itself. In the table there are around 440,000 clones, around 89% of which are singletons. CDR1 is MNHEY, CDR2 SMNVEV, per germline (reference sequence). The CDR3 extends over 14 amino acids. V was trimmed by 3 bases and J by 2 bases, leaving 10 bases between them.

The gene calls are TRBV27 and TRBJ1-2; D uncertain. This sequence originates from a woman aged 50 to 65 with COVID-19, enrolled during active disease. Specimen: peripheral blood. CDR3 sequence (DNA): TGTGCCAGCAGTTTCCGGGGTGGAAACTATGGCTACACCTTC. Translation gives CASSFRGGNYGYTF.